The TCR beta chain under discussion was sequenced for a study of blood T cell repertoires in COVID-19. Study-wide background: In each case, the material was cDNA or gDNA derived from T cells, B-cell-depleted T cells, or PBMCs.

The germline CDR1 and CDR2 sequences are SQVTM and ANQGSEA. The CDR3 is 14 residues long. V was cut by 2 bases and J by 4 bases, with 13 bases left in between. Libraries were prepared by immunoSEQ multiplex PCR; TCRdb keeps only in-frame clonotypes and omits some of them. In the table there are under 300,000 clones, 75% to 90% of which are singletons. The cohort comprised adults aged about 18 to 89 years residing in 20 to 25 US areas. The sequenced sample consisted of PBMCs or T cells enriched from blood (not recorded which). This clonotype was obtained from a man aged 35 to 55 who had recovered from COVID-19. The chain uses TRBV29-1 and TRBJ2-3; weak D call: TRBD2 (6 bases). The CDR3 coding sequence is TGCAGCGTTGAACGGGGGAGAGGCGCAGATACGCAGTATTTT. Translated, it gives CSVERGRGADTQYF.